This T cell receptor beta chain was recovered during a study of cytomegalovirus exposure and HLA in healthy donors. Broader study findings: Researchers counted approximately 160 TCR beta chains as cytomegalovirus-associated.

On this clone itself: Its antigen remains unknown.

PCR was performed using 60 Vbeta and 13 Jbeta primers. Data came from immunoSEQ multiplex PCR; TCRdb stores just in-frame clones and leaves some out. The profile shows under 200,000 clones, around 80% of them singletons. Germline V gene sequence: CDR1 LGHNA, CDR2 YSLEER. The CDR3 consists of 17 residues. The J segment lost 6 bases and the V segment lost 0 bases, leaving 9 bases of the junction unmatched. This chain links TRBV4-3 with TRBJ2-1, with 9 positions matching TRBD2. The receptor was derived from a female donor in good health and CMV-seronegative. Sequenced input: PBMCs. CDR3 region: CASSQDIEREDLNEQFF. CDR3 coding DNA: TGCGCCAGCAGCCAAGATATCGAGCGGGAGGACCTCAATGAGCAGTTCTTC.